Presented here are 18 T cell receptor beta chains from one specimen sequenced in a study of blood T cell repertoires in COVID-19. The method was immunoSEQ multiplex PCR; TCRdb's version includes in-frame clones alone and lacks a portion of them. The table has around 25,000 clones, about four fifths seen once; the top ten hold more than 6.5%. Material for sequencing was peripheral blood. Receptors originate from a man in his sixties or seventies with acute or convalescent COVID-19.

The CDR3 protein is CASSSFGETQYF. The CDR3 DNA sequence: TGTGCCAGCAGTTCCTTCGGTGAGACCCAGTACTTC. The rearrangement uses TRBV12-3 or TRBV12-4 and TRBJ2-5; D call uncertain. Trimming took off 4 bases at V and 5 bases at J, with 8 bases between the two ends. This CDR3 has 12 amino acids.

The V gene is TRBV19, the J gene TRBJ2-7; the match to TRBD1 covers 10 bases. In germline, CDR1 is LNHDA, CDR2 SQIVND (reference sequence). Trimming cost V 3 bases and J 5 bases; bases outside gene matches: 4. The CDR3 contains 14 residues. This CDR3 reads CASSISTGGNEQYF. Here the CDR3 DNA reads TGTGCCAGTAGTATTTCGACAGGGGGCAACGAGCAGTACTTC.

The chain recombines TRBV29-1 with TRBJ2-7, with 8 nucleotides matching TRBD2. The CDR3 sequence is 14 residues long. Unmatched junction bases numbered 8, after V lost 6 bases and J lost 1 base. The germline V gene encodes CDR1 SQVTM and CDR2 ANQGSEA. CDR3 sequence (DNA): TGCAGCGTGACGACTAGCGCCTTTTCCTACGAGCAGTACTTC. Protein: CSVTTSAFSYEQYF.

The chain combines TRBV27 with TRBJ2-3, with D possibly matching TRBD2 (5 bases). There are 18 residues in the CDR3. Per germline, CDR1 MNHEY and CDR2 SMNVEV (reference sequence). With 5 bases removed from V and 8 bases from J, the gap between germline ends came to 29 bases. The CDR3 protein is CASSVAAGTREVRPTQYF. The CDR3 region has the DNA TGTGCCAGCAGTGTGGCCGCGGGCACCCGAGAGGTTCGTCCTACGCAGTATTTT.

CDR3 DNA sequence: TGCGCCAGCAGCTTGGGCGCAGGGGGCACTGAAGCTTTCTTT. It encodes CASSLGAGGTEAFF. The genes are TRBV5-1 and TRBJ1-1, with TRBD1 matching 7 bases. This CDR3 is built from 14 residues. Looked up from germline, CDR1 is SGHRS and CDR2 is YFSETQ. With V trimmed by 0 bases and J by 4 bases, 3 bases remained unmatched. Complete variable domain (other parts from reference TRBV5-1 and TRBJ1-1): KAGVTQTPRYLIKTRGQQVTLSCSPISGHRSVSWYQQTPGQGLQFLFEYFSETQRNKGNFPGRFSGRQFSNSRSEMNVSTLELGDSALYLCASSLGAGGTEAFFGQGTRLTVV.

The chain joins TRBV7-6 to TRBJ2-3; 7 bases fit TRBD2. This CDR3 has 15 amino acids. V lost 0 bases and J lost 6; bases outside the gene matches: 6. Germline assignment: CDR1 SGHVS and CDR2 FNYEAQ. The CDR3 reads CASSLADGRSDTQYF. The CDR3 DNA is TGTGCCAGCAGCTTAGCAGACGGGAGGTCGGATACGCAGTATTTT.

The genes are TRBV5-1 and TRBJ1-2, with 10 nucleotides matching TRBD1. After removal of 5 bases from V and 5 bases from J, the junction contained 9 bases not matched to a gene. Looked up from germline, CDR1 is SGHRS and CDR2 is YFSETQ. This CDR3 has 15 amino acids. CDR3 sequence: CASSISGTGAYGYTF. For the CDR3, the DNA is TGCGCCAGCAGTATAAGCGGGACAGGGGCGTATGGCTACACCTTC.

The V call is TRBV3-1 (or the pseudogene TRBV3-2), the J call TRBJ1-1; maybe TRBD1 (6 bases). Between the trimmed V and J ends, which lost 1 base and 4 bases, there was a span of 7 bases. Looked up from germline, CDR1 is LGHDT and CDR2 is YNNKEL (reference sequence). The CDR3 covers 13 residues. CDR3 in DNA: TGTGCCAGCAGCCAAGTAGGGGGCACTGAAGCTTTCTTT. Translating gives CASSQVGGTEAFF.

The gene calls are TRBV6-5 and TRBJ1-2; D perhaps matches TRBD1 (5 bases). Per germline, CDR1 MNHEY and CDR2 SVGAGI. The CDR3 is 13 amino acids. Trimming left V 5 bases short and J 8 bases short, with 15 bases between. The DNA of the CDR3 is TGTGCCAGCAGTCCTACCAGGGTAAAAGGCTACACCTTC. Amino acids: CASSPTRVKGYTF.

V is TRBV19 and J is TRBJ2-3, with 8 bases identical to TRBD1. Germline V gene sequence: CDR1 LNHDA, CDR2 SQIVND (reference sequence). This CDR3 is 17 amino acids long. V was clipped by 5 bases and J by 2 bases; unmatched bases: 12. For the CDR3, the DNA is TGTGCCAGTAGTGATGACAGGGGCTATTCGCCCACAGATACGCAGTATTTT. Translating gives CASSDDRGYSPTDTQYF.

This sequence joins TRBV6-5 and TRBJ1-3, with D unclear. Between the trimmed V and J ends, which lost 5 bases and 3 bases, there was a span of 14 bases. This CDR3 is 15 amino acids long. Germline CDR1 and CDR2: MNHEY and SVGAGI. CDR3 sequence: CASSPHGTGGNTIYF. In DNA, the CDR3 is TGTGCCAGCAGTCCCCACGGTACGGGTGGAAACACCATATATTTT.

This chain connects TRBV9 to TRBJ2-3; 7 positions agree with TRBD2. CDR1 SGDLS and CDR2 YYNGEE come from the germline V gene. The CDR3 length is 13 residues. V lost 0 bases, J lost 8 bases, and 3 bases stayed unmatched. The CDR3 sequence is CASSVDIAGTQYF. For the CDR3, the DNA is TGTGCCAGCAGCGTAGATATAGCGGGTACGCAGTATTTT.

This clone was found a few times. The rearrangement links TRBV2 to TRBJ2-7; no reliable D call. V lost 4 bases, J lost 3 bases, and 7 bases lay in between. The CDR3 covers 12 residues. The germline gives CDR1 SNHLY, CDR2 FYNNEI. CDR3 loop: CASSVGHYEQYF. The DNA of the CDR3 is TGTGCCAGCAGTGTGGGCCACTACGAGCAGTACTTC. The full variable domain, completed using reference TRBV2 and TRBJ2-7, is EPEVTQTPSHQVTQMGQEVILRCVPISNHLYFYWYRQILGQKVEFLVSFYNNEISEKSEIFDDQFSVERPDGSNFTLKIRSTKLEDSAMYFCASSVGHYEQYFGPGTRLTVT.

This clone showed up just a few times. The chain links TRBV5-6 to TRBJ2-7, with 8 bases that match TRBD1. Germline V gene lookup returns CDR1 SGHDT and CDR2 YYEEEE. The V segment lost 6 bases and the J segment 4 bases; nucleotides outside the gene matches: 6. There are 13 residues in the CDR3. This CDR3 reads CASTLRQGYEQYF. The CDR3 DNA is TGTGCCAGCACCCTACGACAGGGGTACGAGCAGTACTTC. The variable domain in full, with the rest retrieved from reference TRBV5-6 and TRBJ2-7, is DAGVTQSPTHLIKTRGQQVTLRCSPKSGHDTVSWYQQALGQGPQFIFQYYEEEERQRGNFPDRFSGHQFPNYSSELNVNALLLGDSALYLCASTLRQGYEQYFGPGTRLTVT.

This chain joins TRBV7-9 and TRBJ2-3; D possibly corresponds to TRBD1 (6 bases). Germline CDR1 reads SEHNR; CDR2 reads FQNEAQ (reference sequence). V was pared by 1 base and J by 2 bases, with 19 bases between. The CDR3 is 18 amino acids. The CDR3 is CASSLGDRSQGITDTQYF. In DNA, the CDR3 is TGTGCCAGCAGCTTAGGGGATAGGTCGCAGGGGATCACAGATACGCAGTATTTT. The variable domain in full, with the rest retrieved from reference TRBV7-9 and TRBJ2-3, is DTGVSQNPRHKITKRGQNVTFRCDPISEHNRLYWYRQTLGQGPEFLTYFQNEAQLEKSRLLSDRFSAERPKGSFSTLEIQRTEQGDSAMYLCASSLGDRSQGITDTQYFGPGTRLTVL.

The J gene is TRBJ2-1, the V gene TRBV6-5; 9 bases are a match to TRBD2. The CDR3 length is 14 residues. The V segment lost 8 bases and the J segment 6 bases; nucleotides outside the gene matches: 8. Germline V lookup: CDR1 MNHEY, CDR2 SVGAGI. DNA for the CDR3: TGTGCCAGCTCCACAGCGGGGGGAATCAATGAGCAGTTCTTC. Its protein product is CASSTAGGINEQFF.

The chain joins TRBV7-3 to TRBJ2-1, with a weak D call TRBD1 (5 bases). The length of the CDR3 is 15 residues. The germline CDR1 and CDR2 sequences are SGHTA and FQGTGA. Trimming stripped 6 bases from V and 5 bases from J, with 17 bases between. The CDR3 protein is CASSQLSGRHNEQFF. DNA for the CDR3: TGTGCCAGCAGTCAGTTATCAGGGCGCCACAATGAGCAGTTCTTC.

The chain recombines TRBV6-6 with TRBJ1-5, with a weak D call TRBD1 (6 bases). CDR1 is MNHNY and CDR2 is SVGAGI in the germline V gene (reference sequence). The V end was cut by 8 bases, the J end by 5 bases, with 16 bases between. The CDR3 contains 14 residues. CDR3 in amino acids: CASGRDISYQPQHF. The CDR3 nucleotides are TGTGCCAGCGGGAGGGACATTTCTTATCAGCCCCAGCATTTT.